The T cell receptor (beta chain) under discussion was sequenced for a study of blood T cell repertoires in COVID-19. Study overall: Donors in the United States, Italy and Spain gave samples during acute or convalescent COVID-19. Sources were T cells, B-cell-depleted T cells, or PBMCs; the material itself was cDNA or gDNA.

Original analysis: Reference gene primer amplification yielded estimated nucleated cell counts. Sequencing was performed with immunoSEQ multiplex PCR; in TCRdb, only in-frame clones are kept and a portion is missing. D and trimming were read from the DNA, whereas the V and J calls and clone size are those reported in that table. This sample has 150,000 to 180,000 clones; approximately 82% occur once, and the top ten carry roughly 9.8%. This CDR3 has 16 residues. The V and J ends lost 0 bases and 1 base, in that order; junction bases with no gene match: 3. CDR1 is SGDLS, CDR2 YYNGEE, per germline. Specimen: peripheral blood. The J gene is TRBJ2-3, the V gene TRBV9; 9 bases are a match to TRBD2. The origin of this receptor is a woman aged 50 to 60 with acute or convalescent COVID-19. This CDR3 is CASSVGASGGTDTQYF. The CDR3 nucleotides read TGTGCCAGCAGCGTAGGTGCTAGCGGGGGCACAGATACGCAGTATTTT.